This T cell receptor beta chain was retrieved from a study of blood T cell repertoires in COVID-19. Overall study context: Italy, Spain and the United States were the sources of the convalescent and acute COVID-19 samples. In each case, the material was cDNA or gDNA derived from T cells, B-cell-depleted T cells, or PBMCs.

There are a few counts of this clone. In the authors' methods: Quantification of nucleated cells was approximated via reference gene primer amplification. Using immunoSEQ multiplex PCR, the repertoire was profiled, and TCRdb retains in-frame clones only, with some absent. The D gene and trimming were derived from the DNA, and the V and J assignments and clone size from that table. In the table there are around 150,000 clones, about 76% of which are singletons. Trimming shortened V by 3 bases and J by 2 bases, and 14 bases separated the two germline ends. The CDR3 covers 15 residues. Germline V gene sequence: CDR1 LGHNA, CDR2 YSLEER.

The source material was peripheral blood. The chain combines TRBV4-3 with TRBJ2-7; D unresolved. The sequence was collected from a woman aged 55 to 70 with active or convalescent COVID-19. CDR3 coding DNA: TGCGCCAGCAGCCAGGATGTAACAGAAGCCTACGAGCAGTACTTC. Its translation is CASSQDVTEAYEQYF.